This note documents a single T cell receptor (beta chain) sequence. Antigen: not known. This sample is drawn from a study of memory CD4+ T cells and cytomegalovirus serostatus. The ends were cut back, 4 bases at V and 6 bases at J, with 7 bases in the middle. The CDR3 spans 11 residues. Germline V lookup: CDR1 LGHNA, CDR2 YNFKEQ. The data were produced by immunoSEQ multiplex PCR, yet TCRdb's version contains in-frame clones alone and is incomplete. The sample shows some 52,000 clones, around 80% of them seen only once. Single viable CD3+CD4+CD8-CD45RO+ cells were sorted as the memory CD4+ T cells. The study's findings and limits: CD4+ memory repertoires contained about two fifths of the roughly 160 reported CMV TCRbeta sequences. Repertoires predicted CMV serostatus with median bootstrapped AUC of about 0.95.

The chain has TRBV4-2 and TRBJ2-7; D is ambiguous. Source material: memory CD4+ T cells from blood. The source is an adult in good health and CMV-seropositive. The CDR3: CASSLGPEQYF. Written as DNA, the CDR3 is TGTGCCAGCAGCCTAGGCCCCGAGCAGTACTTC.